The sample holds a few counts of the clone carrying this T cell receptor beta chain. As yet, its antigen is unknown. The data were obtained in a study of blood T cells in healthy people across ages. Sample-barcoded 5' priming and a J-beta primer mix drove a second PCR of roughly 6 to 12 cycles. TCRdb reanalysed the 5' RACE reads using MiXCR and keeps one entry per CDR3 protein. The table has fewer than 2 million distinct CDR3 sequences, around 40% seen once. Study-wide findings and caveats: Age advanced and TCR beta diversity per million T cells fell, roughly linearly.

Unmatched junction bases numbered 4, after V lost 4 bases and J lost 3 bases. CDR1 and CDR2 from the germline V gene are MNHEY and SMNVEV (reference sequence). The CDR3 contains 14 residues. The chain couples TRBV27 to TRBJ1-2; 8 bases are shared with TRBD1. The sample taken for sequencing was blood. This sequence originates from a human donor in good health. The CDR3 bases are TGTGCCAGCAGTTCACAGACAGGGGACTATGGCTACACCTTC. Translated, it gives CASSSQTGDYGYTF.